The T cell receptor (beta chain) described here comes from a study of blood T cell repertoires in COVID-19. The overall study: Some COVID-19 samples were acute and others convalescent; all came from the United States, Italy and Spain. In each case, the material was cDNA or gDNA derived from T cells, B-cell-depleted T cells, or PBMCs.

In the study's own analysis: The authors estimated nucleated cell counts from reference gene primer amplification. Libraries were prepared by immunoSEQ multiplex PCR; TCRdb keeps only in-frame clonotypes and omits some of them. That table supplies the V and J calls and clone size; D and trimming were determined from the DNA. The data hold around 120,000 clones, with roughly nine tenths observed a single time. CDR1 is KGHSH and CDR2 is LQKENI in the germline V gene. The V and J ends lost 2 bases and 2 bases respectively, with 9 bases between them. This CDR3 contains 14 residues. Sample: peripheral blood. This chain connects TRBV18 to TRBJ2-5; D perhaps matches TRBD2 (6 bases). The clonotype originates from a human donor with active COVID-19. The donor label of this sample is uncertain. The CDR3 region has the DNA TGTGCCAGCTCACCAATCCGGGGGCAAGAGACCCAGTACTTC. Its translation: CASSPIRGQETQYF.